The 26 T cell receptor beta chains below come from one sample, sequenced in a study of T cells after yellow fever vaccination (dated by TCRdb to between 2018 and 2021). Read against the paper, the sample's treatment or condition label means: live attenuated yellow fever vaccine strain. Library generation was performed with 5' RACE. Reads for this sample came from an Illumina HiSeq 2500. TCRdb reran the public reads through fastp at Q25 and MiXCR, keeping productive beta chains. Every CDR3 protein is listed once, alongside the most common genes and DNA of its rows. The sample table holds approximately 550,000 distinct CDR3 sequences, of which around an eighth were seen once. Over 11% of the sample comes from the top ten. The material was PBMCs, obtained on the day of the yellow fever booster vaccination. These receptors were collected from a man aged 25 to 45 who received the YFV17D yellow fever vaccine.

J is TRBJ2-2 and V is TRBV5-1; D is uncertain. V dropped 1 base and J dropped 2 bases, with 12 bases sitting between them. The length of the CDR3 is 16 residues. Germline V gene sequence: CDR1 SGHRS, CDR2 YFSETQ. The CDR3 here is CASSLRKGSNTGELFF. DNA for the CDR3: TGCGCCAGCAGCTTGAGAAAGGGCAGTAACACCGGGGAGCTGTTTTTT.

The J gene is TRBJ2-1, the V gene TRBV7-9, with TRBD2 matching over 13 bases. Germline assignment: CDR1 SEHNR and CDR2 FQNEAQ (reference sequence). This CDR3 has 15 residues. V shed 3 bases and J 8 bases; nucleotides not matched to a gene: 4. CDR3 protein: CASSFGLAGVDEQFF. CDR3 DNA sequence: TGTGCCAGCAGCTTCGGACTAGCGGGAGTGGATGAGCAGTTCTTC.

This clonotype appeared a few times. The chain has TRBV11-2 and TRBJ1-1; 9 bases align to TRBD1. This CDR3 contains 15 residues. Unmatched junction bases numbered 3, after V lost 1 base and J lost 3 bases. Germline CDR1 SGHAT, CDR2 FQNNGV. The CDR3 is CASSLVTGGHTEAFF. The CDR3, as DNA: TGTGCCAGCAGCTTAGTAACAGGGGGCCACACTGAAGCTTTCTTT.

This clonotype was recorded a few times. This chain uses TRBV5-8 with TRBJ1-2; D remains ambiguous. CDR3 size: 11 residues. Trimming cost V 2 bases and J 5 bases, with 4 bases left between them. Germline V gene lookup returns CDR1 SGHTS and CDR2 YDEGEE. CDR3 in DNA: TGTGCCAGCAGCTTTCAGTATGGCTACACCTTC. Its translation is CASSFQYGYTF. Variable domain in full (rest from reference TRBV5-8 and TRBJ1-2): EAGVTQSPTHLIKTRGQQATLRCSPISGHTSVYWYQQALGLGLQFLLWYDEGEERNRGNFPPRFSGRQFPNYSSELNVNALELEDSALYLCASSFQYGYTFGSGTRLTVV.

This clonotype was seen many times. The rearrangement links TRBV30 to TRBJ1-2; D is undetermined. Per the germline V gene, CDR1 is GTSNPN and CDR2 is SVGIG (reference sequence). CDR3 length: 14 amino acids. V was cut by 0 bases and J by 3 bases, with 11 bases left in between. The CDR3 bases are TGTGCCTGGAGTGTACCTGACCGATACTATGGCTACACCTTC. It codes for CAWSVPDRYYGYTF.

This clonotype was seen only a few times. The gene calls are TRBV4-3 and TRBJ2-6; D might be TRBD1 (7 bases). Germline CDR1 and CDR2: LGHNA and YSLEER. Trimming shortened V by 0 bases and J by 4 bases, and 13 bases separated the two germline ends. The CDR3 loop spans 17 amino acids. The CDR3 region has the DNA TGCGCCAGCAGCCAAGATTGGAGGGGGCCAGGGGCCAACGTCCTGACTTTC. It yields the protein CASSQDWRGPGANVLTF.

The chain employs TRBV7-9 and TRBJ2-3; D is ambiguous. Trimming left V 1 base short and J 2 bases short, with 10 bases between. Per the germline V gene, CDR1 is SEHNR and CDR2 is FQNEAQ (reference sequence). This CDR3 comprises 15 residues. CDR3 nucleotide sequence: TGTGCCAGCAGCTTAGTATCTCCCGACACAGATACGCAGTATTTT. Translation: CASSLVSPDTDTQYF.

This chain links TRBV5-1 with TRBJ2-1, with 9 bases lining up with TRBD2. CDR1 SGHRS and CDR2 YFSETQ come from the germline V gene. The junction had 4 bases not matched to a gene; V was cut back by 0 bases and J by 6 bases. The CDR3 sequence is 15 residues long. Here the CDR3 reads CASSLVAGGANEQFF. The CDR3 bases are TGCGCCAGCAGCTTGGTGGCGGGAGGGGCCAATGAGCAGTTCTTC. Full variable domain (rest looked up from reference TRBV5-1 and TRBJ2-1): KAGVTQTPRYLIKTRGQQVTLSCSPISGHRSVSWYQQTPGQGLQFLFEYFSETQRNKGNFPGRFSGRQFSNSRSEMNVSTLELGDSALYLCASSLVAGGANEQFFGPGTRLTVL.

This rearrangement joins TRBV28 to TRBJ2-1; 9 positions match TRBD2. The germline CDR1 and CDR2 sequences are MDHEN and SYDVKM. The CDR3 spans 13 residues. V shed 9 bases and J 7 bases; nucleotides not matched to a gene: 7. The DNA of the CDR3 is TGTGCCAGTTATAGCGGGAGACGGAATGAGCAGTTCTTC. Its protein is CASYSGRRNEQFF.

At least ten counts were recorded for this clonotype. The chain recombines TRBV7-2 with TRBJ2-2; no reliable D call. This CDR3 has 12 amino acids. Germline values: CDR1 SGHTA, CDR2 FQGNSA. V was pared by 4 bases and J by 4 bases, with 4 bases between. In DNA form, the CDR3 reads TGTGCCAGCAGCTGGAGCACCGGGGAGCTGTTTTTT. As protein: CASSWSTGELFF.

J is TRBJ1-1 and V is TRBV7-9; no clear D gene. V lost 2 bases to trimming and J lost 4 bases, with 11 bases between them. This CDR3 has 14 residues. CDR1 and CDR2 (germline): SEHNR, FQNEAQ (reference sequence). CDR3 residues: CASSLNGVGTEAFF. In DNA form, the CDR3 reads TGTGCCAGCAGCTTAAACGGGGTTGGCACTGAAGCTTTCTTT.

A note on this clonotype: At one of its ends the junction is not consistent with the germline gene, which may arise from a read error. This rearrangement joins TRBV6-5 to TRBJ2-1; possibly TRBD1 for D (5 bases). Germline V gene sequence: CDR1 MNHEY, CDR2 SVGAGI. The CDR3 totals 14 residues. The CDR3, as DNA: TGTGCCAGCAGTTACGACAGCTCCGACAATGAGCAGTTCTTC. It is translated as CASSYDSSDNEQFF.

This clonotype was seen a handful of times. This chain links TRBV5-1 with TRBJ2-5, with 8 bases that match TRBD1. The germline V gene encodes CDR1 SGHRS and CDR2 YFSETQ. V dropped 5 bases and J dropped 5; count of bases not matched to a gene: 8. The CDR3 is 14 amino acids. The CDR3 DNA sequence: TGCGCCAGCAGACGTCAGGGGGCTGGGGAGACCCAGTACTTC. Its protein product is CASRRQGAGETQYF.

This sequence joins TRBV5-1 and TRBJ2-1, with D possibly matching TRBD1 (5 bases). Between the trimmed V and J ends, which lost 7 bases and 9 bases, there was a span of 11 bases. The germline V gene has CDR1 SGHRS and CDR2 YFSETQ. This CDR3 has 11 residues. The CDR3 DNA follows: TGCGCCAGCGGGGCCCATGGTGAGCAGTTCTTC. As protein: CASGAHGEQFF.

The gene calls are TRBV9 and TRBJ2-1, with 9 bases fitting TRBD2. The ends lost 0 bases at V and 10 bases at J; junction bases unmatched: 8. There are 15 residues in the CDR3. Per germline, CDR1 SGDLS and CDR2 YYNGEE. Written as DNA, the CDR3 is TGTGCCAGCAGCGTAGTAGGGACTAGCATGCAAGAGCAGTTCTTC. Protein: CASSVVGTSMQEQFF.

This clonotype was detected only a few times. V usage is TRBV18 and J usage is TRBJ2-1, with TRBD2 matching 10 bases. The germline CDR1 and CDR2 sequences are KGHSH and LQKENI. This CDR3 spans 16 amino acids. V dropped 1 base and J dropped 4; count of bases not matched to a gene: 4. The CDR3 DNA reads as TGTGCCAGCTCACCACGCCTAGCGGGAGCATACAATGAGCAGTTCTTC. This translates into CASSPRLAGAYNEQFF.

This clonotype was detected only a few times. The chain links TRBV18 to TRBJ1-1; D gene uncertain. Trimming shortened V by 2 bases and J by 1 base, and 5 bases separated the two germline ends. The CDR3 spans 13 residues. CDR1 is KGHSH, CDR2 LQKENI, per germline. The CDR3 DNA reads as TGTGCCAGCTCACCAGCGGAGAACACTGAAGCTTTCTTT. This encodes CASSPAENTEAFF.

The chain recombines TRBV20-1 with TRBJ2-5, with TRBD2 matching over 7 bases. V trimming: 4 bases; J trimming: 2 bases; junction bases outside the gene matches: 7. The germline CDR1 and CDR2 sequences are DFQATT and SNEGSKA (reference sequence). There are 14 residues in the CDR3. In DNA, the CDR3 is TGCAGTGCTACCACCCACGGGAGGCAAGAGACCCAGTACTTC. Protein product: CSATTHGRQETQYF.

This clonotype has just a few counts. V gene TRBV20-1 combines with J gene TRBJ2-3; TRBD2 matches at 7 bases. This CDR3 has 14 amino acids. V shed 5 bases, J shed 8 bases, and the junction held 13 bases outside the gene matches. Per the germline V gene, CDR1 is DFQATT and CDR2 is SNEGSKA (reference sequence). The chain's CDR3 is CSAPPRRESSTQYF. CDR3 nucleotides: TGCAGTGCTCCCCCCCGGCGGGAGAGCAGTACGCAGTATTTT.

The chain carries TRBV24-1 and TRBJ2-3; D possibly corresponds to TRBD1 (5 bases). Deletions cut 7 bases from V and 2 bases from J, with 12 bases between. CDR3 length: 14 residues. Germline lookup yields CDR1 KGHDR and CDR2 SFDVKD. In DNA form, the CDR3 reads TGTGCCACCAGCCCCCCAGGGTCCACAGATACGCAGTATTTT. The encoded protein is CATSPPGSTDTQYF.

This rearrangement joins TRBV10-3 to TRBJ2-6; D is possibly TRBD1 (6 bases). Germline CDR1 and CDR2: ENHRY and SYGVKD. The germline V and J ends were trimmed by 6 bases and 4 bases, with 16 bases remaining between them. This CDR3 is built from 16 residues. CDR3 sequence: CAISATGNSGANVLTF. Here the CDR3 DNA reads TGTGCCATCAGCGCTACAGGGAACTCCGGGGCCAACGTCCTGACTTTC.

The chain combines TRBV11-2 with TRBJ2-3, with 11 bases lining up with TRBD2. Per germline, CDR1 SGHAT and CDR2 FQNNGV. The length of the CDR3 is 19 residues. The V segment lost 0 bases and the J segment 2 bases; nucleotides outside the gene matches: 10. The CDR3 protein is CASSLEAPGTSGVTDTQYF. The CDR3 DNA reads TGTGCCAGCAGCTTAGAGGCCCCCGGGACTAGCGGAGTCACAGATACGCAGTATTTT.

The chain uses TRBV20-1 and TRBJ2-1; TRBD2 matches at 8 bases. Germline-derived CDR1 and CDR2 are DFQATT and SNEGSKA (reference sequence). The CDR3 sequence is 16 residues long. Trimming cost V 4 bases and J 0 bases; bases outside gene matches: 8. CDR3 DNA: TGCAGTGCTATCTCAGAGCGGGGGAGCTCCTACAATGAGCAGTTCTTC. Its protein is CSAISERGSSYNEQFF.

This chain uses TRBV5-6 with TRBJ1-2; maybe TRBD1 (5 bases). V dropped 6 bases and J dropped 5 bases, with 8 bases sitting between them. Germline CDR1 and CDR2: SGHDT and YYEEEE. This CDR3 spans 11 amino acids. DNA for the CDR3: TGTGCCAGCACCGACAGTTATGGCTACACCTTC. It is translated as CASTDSYGYTF.

This clonotype has a handful of counts. The V call is TRBV6-2 or TRBV6-3, the J call TRBJ2-7; D gene uncertain. The length of the CDR3 is 15 residues. Looked up from germline, CDR1 is MNHEY and CDR2 is SVGEGT. Trimming pared 0 bases from V and 2 bases from J, leaving 11 bases between. The CDR3 bases are TGTGCCAGCAGTTACTCGAATGTGGCACCCTACGAGCAGTACTTC. Amino acid sequence: CASSYSNVAPYEQYF.

The V gene is TRBV6-5, the J gene TRBJ1-5, with D possibly matching TRBD1 (5 bases). Trimming shortened V by 0 bases and J by 0 bases, and 9 bases separated the two germline ends. The CDR3 length is 16 residues. Germline assignment: CDR1 MNHEY and CDR2 SVGAGI. CDR3: CASSYSGHLSNQPQHF. The DNA for the CDR3 is TGTGCCAGCAGTTACTCTGGACACCTTAGCAATCAGCCCCAGCATTTT.